This T cell receptor beta chain stems from a study of blood T cell repertoires in COVID-19. Study as a whole: Specimens from acute and convalescent COVID-19 originated in the United States, Italy and Spain.

The protocol was immunoSEQ multiplex PCR, while the TCRdb copy is restricted to in-frame clones and leaves out a portion. Altogether some 87,000 clones are present, about 83% being singletons, with the ten largest covering approximately 37%. This clone has only a few counts. Deletions cut 0 bases from V and 4 bases from J, with 12 bases between. The CDR3 runs to 15 residues. Germline V gene lookup returns CDR1 SGHTA and CDR2 FQGNSA. The V gene is TRBV7-2, the J gene TRBJ2-5; D possibly corresponds to TRBD2 (6 bases). The sample was peripheral blood. The clonotype was recovered from an elderly man with active or convalescent COVID-19. The CDR3 reads CASSLAGGGRETQYF. The DNA for the CDR3 is TGTGCCAGCAGCTTAGCTGGAGGAGGGAGAGAGACCCAGTACTTC.